This T cell receptor (beta chain) was identified in a study of metastatic and nonmetastatic thyroid tumors. How the authors handled the data: CDR3 was compared across clinicopathological groups, and the resulting differences were used to build a distant-metastasis classifier for papillary thyroid cancer. TCRdb redid the clone calls on the PCR reads using MiXCR. TCRdb assigned the V and J calls; the authors' analysis was not used. Of approximately 7,900 clones in the sample, roughly 28% were seen once. All patients were treatment-naive before thyroid surgery. The V gene's germline CDR1 is SGHAT and CDR2 FQNNGV. The CDR3 sequence is 15 residues long. The V gene end was trimmed by 1 base and the J gene end by 7 bases; junction bases not matched to a gene: 5.

The material sequenced was adjacent normal tissue. This chain connects TRBV11-2 to TRBJ2-1; TRBD1 aligns across 9 bases. The TCR comes from a male donor with papillary thyroid cancer or a benign thyroid nodule (not recorded which). Some clones in this sample may be carry-over from other donors' samples. The CDR3 region is CASSLGGQGRNEQFF. The CDR3 DNA reads TGTGCCAGCAGCTTAGGTGGACAGGGGAGGAATGAGCAGTTCTTC.